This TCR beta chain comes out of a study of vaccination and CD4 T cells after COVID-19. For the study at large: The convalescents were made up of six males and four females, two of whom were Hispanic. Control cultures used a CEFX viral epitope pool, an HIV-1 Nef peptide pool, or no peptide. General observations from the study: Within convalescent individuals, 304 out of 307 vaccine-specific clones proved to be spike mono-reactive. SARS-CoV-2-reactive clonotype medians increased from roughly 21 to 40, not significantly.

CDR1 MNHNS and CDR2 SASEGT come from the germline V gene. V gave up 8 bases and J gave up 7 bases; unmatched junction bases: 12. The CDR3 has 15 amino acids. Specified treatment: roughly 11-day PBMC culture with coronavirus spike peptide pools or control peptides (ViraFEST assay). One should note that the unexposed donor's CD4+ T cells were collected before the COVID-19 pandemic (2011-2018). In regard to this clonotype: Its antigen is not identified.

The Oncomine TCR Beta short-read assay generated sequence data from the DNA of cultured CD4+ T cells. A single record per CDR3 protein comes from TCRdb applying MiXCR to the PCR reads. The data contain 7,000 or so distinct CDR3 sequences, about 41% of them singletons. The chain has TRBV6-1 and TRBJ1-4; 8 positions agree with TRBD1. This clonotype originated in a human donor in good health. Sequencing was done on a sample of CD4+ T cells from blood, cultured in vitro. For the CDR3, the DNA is TGTGCCAGCTCACCCACTCAGGGGGCAGGTGAAAAACTGTTTTTT. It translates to CASSPTQGAGEKLFF.